This T cell receptor beta chain was obtained from a study of control samples from healthy donors and cancer patients. Libraries were prepared by immunoSEQ multiplex PCR; TCRdb keeps only in-frame clonotypes and omits some of them. Altogether 140,000 to 150,000 clones are present, 80% to 95% being singletons, with the ten largest covering 5.5% to 7.5%. This CDR3 spans 14 amino acids. The germline CDR1 and CDR2 sequences are GTSNPN and SVGIG (reference sequence). The ends were cut back, 2 bases at V and 9 bases at J, with 17 bases in the middle. The source of this sequence is a man between 18 and 35 years old in good health. This chain joins TRBV30 and TRBJ1-5, with D perhaps TRBD1 (5 bases). The material sequenced was blood. CDR3 in amino acids: CAWSTGRSVGPQHF. The CDR3 DNA reads as TGTGCCTGGAGTACAGGACGGTCAGTAGGGCCCCAGCATTTT.